This T cell receptor (beta chain) was profiled in a study of blood T cell repertoires in COVID-19. The CDR3 covers 14 residues. Germline loops: CDR1 LGHNA, CDR2 YNFKEQ. V lost 4 bases to trimming and J lost 1 base, with 10 bases between them. Repertoires were generated with immunoSEQ multiplex PCR, while TCRdb's copy carries only in-frame clones and drops some. The sample lists approximately 200,000 clones, 70% to 90% occurring once. V gene TRBV4-2 combines with J gene TRBJ1-2; TRBD1 might be the D (5 bases). The source of this sequence is a woman aged 80 or over with acute or convalescent COVID-19. Source material: peripheral blood. As DNA, the CDR3 is TGTGCCAGCAGCCGAGAACAGGTTAACTATGGCTACACCTTC. This gives the protein CASSREQVNYGYTF.